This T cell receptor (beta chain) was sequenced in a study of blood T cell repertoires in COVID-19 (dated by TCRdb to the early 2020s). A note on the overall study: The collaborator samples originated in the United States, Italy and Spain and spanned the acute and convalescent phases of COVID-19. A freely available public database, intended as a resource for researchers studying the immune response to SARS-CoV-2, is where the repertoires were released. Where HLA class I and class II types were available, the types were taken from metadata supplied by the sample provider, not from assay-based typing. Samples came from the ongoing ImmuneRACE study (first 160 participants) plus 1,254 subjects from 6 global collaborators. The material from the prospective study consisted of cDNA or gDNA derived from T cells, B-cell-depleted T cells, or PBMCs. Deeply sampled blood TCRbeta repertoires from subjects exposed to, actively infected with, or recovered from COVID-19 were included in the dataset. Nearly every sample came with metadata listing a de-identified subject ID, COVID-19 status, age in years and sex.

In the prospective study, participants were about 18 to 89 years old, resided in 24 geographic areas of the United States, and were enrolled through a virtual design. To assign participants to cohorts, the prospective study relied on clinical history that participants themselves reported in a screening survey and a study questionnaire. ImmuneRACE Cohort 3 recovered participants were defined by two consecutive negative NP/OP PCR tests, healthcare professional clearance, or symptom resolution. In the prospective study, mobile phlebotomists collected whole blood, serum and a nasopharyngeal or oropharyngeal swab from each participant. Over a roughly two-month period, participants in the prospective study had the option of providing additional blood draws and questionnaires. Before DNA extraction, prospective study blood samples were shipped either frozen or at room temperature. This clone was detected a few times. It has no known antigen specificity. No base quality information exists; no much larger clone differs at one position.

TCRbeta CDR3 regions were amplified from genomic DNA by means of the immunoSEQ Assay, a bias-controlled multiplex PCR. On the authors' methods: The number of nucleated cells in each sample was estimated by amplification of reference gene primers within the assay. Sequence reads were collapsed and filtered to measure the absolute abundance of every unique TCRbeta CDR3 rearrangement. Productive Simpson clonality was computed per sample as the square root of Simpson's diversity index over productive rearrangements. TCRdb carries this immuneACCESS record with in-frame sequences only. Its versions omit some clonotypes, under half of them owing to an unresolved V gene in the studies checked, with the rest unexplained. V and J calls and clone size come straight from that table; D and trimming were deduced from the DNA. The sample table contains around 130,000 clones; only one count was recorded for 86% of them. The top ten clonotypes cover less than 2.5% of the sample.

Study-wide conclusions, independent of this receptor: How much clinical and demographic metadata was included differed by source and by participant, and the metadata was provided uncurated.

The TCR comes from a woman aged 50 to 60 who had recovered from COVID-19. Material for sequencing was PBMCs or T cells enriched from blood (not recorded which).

The base sequence is TGTGCCAGCAGCGCGTCCGGGACTCCGCACAATGAGCAGTTCTTC. It specifies CASSASGTPHNEQFF. The sequence joins TRBV7-9 to TRBJ2-1, and perhaps TRBD2 as D gene, on 6 matching bases. From the cysteine through the phenylalanine, the CDR3 covers 15 amino acids. Only the CDR3 portion is preserved as DNA: 45 bases, with reading frame beginning at the first base. From a lookup of the germline V gene (reference sequence), CDR1 and CDR2 are SEHNR and FQNEAQ. At the junction V is shortened by 5 bases and J by 5 bases, with 16 bases in between.